Presented here are 18 T cell receptor beta chains from one specimen sequenced in a study of neurological immune-mediated disorders. TCRdb passed the 5' RACE reads through MiXCR, listing each CDR3 protein once. The table has some 100,000 distinct CDR3 sequences, approximately 13% seen once. Time point given: longitudinal time-point 2. Sequencing was carried out using PBMCs. These receptors were taken from a female donor with HTLV-1-associated myelopathy (HAM/TSP).

The sample holds many counts of this clonotype. The gene calls are TRBV10-2 and TRBJ2-7; D possibly corresponds to TRBD1 (6 bases). The CDR3 has 14 residues. The germline gives CDR1 WSHSY, CDR2 SAAADI. Trimming removed 3 bases at V and 4 bases at J, with 13 bases between. CDR3 amino acids: CASSDWGQHYEQYF. Written as DNA, the CDR3 is TGCGCCAGCAGTGATTGGGGGCAGCATTACGAGCAGTACTTC.

This clonotype was seen at least ten times. The gene calls are TRBV5-5 and TRBJ1-6; D remains ambiguous. The germline gives CDR1 SGHKS, CDR2 YYEKEE (reference sequence). The CDR3 contains 14 residues. V lost 7 bases to trimming and J lost 0 bases, with 8 bases between them. The CDR3 DNA reads TGTGCCAGCCGAATGTCCTCCTATAATTCACCCCTCCACTTT. This translates into CASRMSSYNSPLHF.

This clonotype was detected many times. V gene TRBV28 combines with J gene TRBJ1-2, with 8 bases lining up with TRBD1. The CDR3 extends over 14 amino acids. Unmatched junction bases numbered 9, after V lost 4 bases and J lost 8 bases. Germline values: CDR1 MDHEN, CDR2 SYDVKM. In nucleotides, the CDR3 is TGTGCCAGCAGTTGGGGACAGGTGGGGGGAGGCTACACCTTC. Its translation: CASSWGQVGGGYTF.

Of note for this clonotype: A much larger clone is a single base away; this may be a read error. The chain carries TRBV5-1 and TRBJ2-5; D remains unclear. From germline, CDR1 is SGHRS and CDR2 YFSETQ. This CDR3 comprises 14 residues. The CDR3 DNA sequence: TGCGCCAGCAGCCTTCTGGTTACCGAAGAGCCCCAGTACTTC. As protein: CASSLLVTEEPQYF.

In this sample, this clonotype turned up a few times. The genes are TRBV11-2 and TRBJ2-2; D unclear. Per the germline V gene, CDR1 is SGHAT and CDR2 is FQNNGV. This CDR3 region has 13 residues. Trimming took 0 bases from V and 7 from J, leaving 6 bases between them. This chain's CDR3 is CASSLEGDGELFF. CDR3 nucleotide sequence: TGTGCCAGCAGCTTAGAGGGCGACGGGGAGCTGTTTTTT.

This clonotype was detected only a few times. This chain links TRBV12-3 or TRBV12-4 with TRBJ1-3; D gene uncertain. Trimming removed 6 bases from V and 8 bases from J, with 17 bases in between. The CDR3 contains 14 residues. The CDR3 sequence: CASSPRTGPYTIYF. The CDR3 coding sequence is TGTGCCAGCAGCCCTCGGACGGGCCCTTACACCATATATTTT.

This clonotype was seen many times. V usage is TRBV27 and J usage is TRBJ2-7; TRBD2 might be the D (5 bases). Trimming stripped 3 bases from V and 5 bases from J, with 17 bases between. Looked up from germline, CDR1 is MNHEY and CDR2 is SMNVEV (reference sequence). CDR3 length: 15 residues. CDR3: CASSFIGLATHEQYF. The CDR3 DNA follows: TGTGCCAGCAGTTTTATCGGCCTAGCAACTCACGAGCAGTACTTC.

This clonotype was seen at least ten times. The rearrangement joins TRBV6-2 or TRBV6-3 to TRBJ2-7, with 7 bases aligning to TRBD2. V was clipped by 5 bases and J by 1 base; unmatched bases: 8. The CDR3 spans 15 residues. The germline gives CDR1 MNHEY, CDR2 SVGEGT. This chain's CDR3 is CASSKGLVRSYEQYF. In nucleotides, the CDR3 is TGTGCCAGCAGTAAAGGACTAGTAAGATCCTACGAGCAGTACTTC.

The table lists this clonotype with many counts. The chain is built from TRBV16 and TRBJ2-7; D remains unclear. The CDR3 is made up of 12 amino acids. Deletions cut 0 bases from V and 4 bases from J, with 4 bases between. The germline CDR1 and CDR2 sequences are KGHSY and FQNENV. This CDR3 reads CASSQSPYEQYF. DNA of the CDR3: TGTGCCAGCAGCCAATCCCCTTACGAGCAGTACTTC.

This clonotype was observed many times. V usage is TRBV7-9 and J usage is TRBJ2-5; D gene uncertain. Germline CDR1 and CDR2: SEHNR and FQNEAQ (reference sequence). Trimming cost V 3 bases and J 8 bases, with 10 bases left between them. The CDR3 totals 12 residues. The CDR3 loop reads CASSFKLGTQYF. DNA of the CDR3: TGTGCCAGCAGCTTTAAGTTAGGAACCCAGTACTTC.

The chain carries TRBV5-1 and TRBJ1-1, with D perhaps TRBD1 (5 bases). The length of the CDR3 is 16 residues. Germline-derived CDR1 and CDR2 are SGHRS and YFSETQ. Deletions cut 1 base from V and 2 bases from J, with 15 bases between. CDR3: CASSLRDDTGNTEAFF. The CDR3 region has the DNA TGCGCCAGCAGCTTGAGGGACGATACAGGCAACACTGAAGCTTTCTTT.

This clonotype was seen many times. The rearrangement joins TRBV24-1 to TRBJ2-3, with TRBD1 matching 10 bases. Germline loops: CDR1 KGHDR, CDR2 SFDVKD. The CDR3 has 16 amino acids. Germline trimming cut 4 bases from V and 8 bases from J; bases unmatched to any gene: 11. Written as DNA, the CDR3 is TGTGCCACCAGTGAACTCCGGGACAGGGGTAGGACTACGCAGTATTTT. As protein: CATSELRDRGRTTQYF.

This clonotype has ten or more counts. This sequence joins TRBV7-3 and TRBJ2-5; 13 bases are shared with TRBD2. The CDR3 totals 16 residues. V was pared by 5 bases and J by 2 bases, with 5 bases of the junction left unmatched. From germline, CDR1 is SGHTA and CDR2 FQGTGA. CDR3 DNA sequence: TGTGCCAGCAGCGCCAGGACTAGCGGGGGACAAGAGACCCAGTACTTC. Encoded protein: CASSARTSGGQETQYF.

This clonotype was counted many times. The gene calls are TRBV5-1 and TRBJ2-5; TRBD1 aligns across 9 bases. This CDR3 region has 15 residues. Germline-derived CDR1 and CDR2 are SGHRS and YFSETQ. V dropped 7 bases and J dropped 3; count of bases not matched to a gene: 10. The CDR3 DNA reads TGCGCCAGCGTAAAACGGGACAGGGACGAAGAGACCCAGTACTTC. Protein sequence: CASVKRDRDEETQYF.

This clonotype has ten or more counts. The chain uses TRBV7-2 and TRBJ2-3; TRBD2 matches at 11 bases. The CDR3 extends over 15 amino acids. Germline V lookup: CDR1 SGHTA, CDR2 FQGNSA. The J segment lost 6 bases and the V segment lost 5 bases, leaving 7 bases of the junction unmatched. The CDR3 is CASSRSGGGLDTQYF. In DNA form, the CDR3 reads TGTGCCAGCAGCCGTAGCGGGGGGGGCTTGGATACGCAGTATTTT. Supplemented by reference TRBV7-2 and TRBJ2-3, the full variable domain reads GAGVSQSPSNKVTEKGKDVELRCDPISGHTALYWYRQSLGQGLEFLIYFQGNSAPDKSGLPSDRFSAERTGGSVSTLTIQRTQQEDSAVYLCASSRSGGGLDTQYFGPGTRLTVL.

This clonotype was observed a few times. This sequence joins TRBV5-1 and TRBJ2-1; 9 bases agree with TRBD1. The V segment lost 4 bases and the J segment 6 bases; nucleotides outside the gene matches: 8. Germline-derived CDR1 and CDR2 are SGHRS and YFSETQ. This CDR3 contains 15 residues. CDR3 coding DNA: TGCGCCAGCAGCGGACAGGGGAAAGTTAGCAATGAGCAGTTCTTC. Translated, it gives CASSGQGKVSNEQFF.

This clonotype was seen ten or more times. Here the CDR3 reads CSVPPGTAGWQETQYF. CDR3 nucleotide sequence: TGCAGCGTCCCCCCCGGGACCGCCGGTTGGCAAGAGACCCAGTACTTC. The chain is built from TRBV29-1 and TRBJ2-5; D may match TRBD1 or TRBD2 (5 bases each). Germline V gives CDR1 SQVTM, CDR2 ANQGSEA. With 6 bases removed from V and 2 bases from J, the gap between germline ends came to 22 bases. This CDR3 has 16 amino acids.

Ten or more counts support this clonotype. The rearrangement links TRBV12-3 or TRBV12-4 to TRBJ2-3, with D possibly being TRBD1 (5 bases). The CDR3 is made up of 16 amino acids. The ends were cut back, 1 base at V and 0 bases at J, with 11 bases in the middle. Here the CDR3 reads CASSLGRTTSTDTQYF. The CDR3 bases are TGTGCCAGCAGTTTAGGCCGGACAACTAGCACAGATACGCAGTATTTT.